A selection of T cell receptor beta chains follows, all from one sample in a study of T cell repertoires in cytomegalovirus infection. MiXCR, applied by TCRdb to the reads, yields one record per CDR3 protein. This table has hundreds of thousands of distinct CDR3 sequences, approximately 31% appearing once. The antigens these receptors bind are not known. The input for sequencing was cultured CD8+ T cells from PBMCs, taken from culture after CMV antigen stimulation. The receptors derive from a human donor in good health (CMV status not recorded). Some clones in this sample may be carry-over from other donors' samples. Each CDR3 is given with its conserved first and last residue. A D gene is named only where the DNA matches it firmly. Rows may omit the clone size; those that give it use once, few, many or a size class.

cdr3_aa: CASIGQRSSYEQYF; cdr3_nt: TGTGCCAGCATCGGACAGAGGAGCTCCTACGAGCAGTACTTC; v_call: TRBV5-6; d_call: .; clone_size: few; j_call: TRBJ2-7
cdr3_aa: CASSFGSGGGETQYF; cdr3_nt: TGTGCCAGCAGTTTCGGTAGCGGGGGCGGAGAGACCCAGTACTTC; v_call: TRBV12-3/TRBV12-4; d_call: TRBD2; clone_size: .; j_call: TRBJ2-5
cdr3_aa: CASGHRNSGNTIYF; cdr3_nt: TGTGCCAGCGGCCATAGGAACTCTGGAAACACCATATATTTT; v_call: TRBV27; d_call: .; clone_size: .; j_call: TRBJ1-3
cdr3_aa: CASSLGIAFF; cdr3_nt: TGTGCCAGCAGCTTAGGGATAGCTTTCTTT; v_call: TRBV7-2; d_call: .; clone_size: many; j_call: TRBJ1-1
cdr3_aa: CASSESTGGGRALHF; cdr3_nt: TGTGCCAGCAGTGAATCGACAGGGGGCGGGCGGGCCCTCCACTTT; v_call: TRBV2; d_call: TRBD1; clone_size: few; j_call: TRBJ1-6
cdr3_aa: CAISVSGGTSYEQYF; cdr3_nt: TGTGCCATCAGTGTTAGCGGGGGGACCTCCTACGAGCAGTACTTC; v_call: TRBV10-3; d_call: TRBD2; clone_size: .; j_call: TRBJ2-7
cdr3_aa: CASSLTGTGKVKLFF; cdr3_nt: TGTGCCAGCAGTTTAACAGGGACAGGGAAAGTAAAACTGTTTTTT; v_call: TRBV28; d_call: TRBD1; clone_size: .; j_call: TRBJ1-4
cdr3_aa: CASSLRGGLDTGELFF; cdr3_nt: TGTGCCAGCAGCTTGCGGGGGGGCTTGGACACCGGGGAGCTGTTTTTT; v_call: TRBV7-3; d_call: TRBD2; clone_size: many; j_call: TRBJ2-2
cdr3_aa: CASSLGDSGANVLTF; cdr3_nt: TGTGCCAGCAGTTTGGGGGATTCTGGGGCCAACGTCCTGACTTTC; v_call: TRBV27; d_call: .; clone_size: many; j_call: TRBJ2-6
cdr3_aa: CASSYSQGKNTIYF; cdr3_nt: TGTGCCAGCAGTTACTCTCAGGGGAAAAACACCATATATTTT; v_call: TRBV6-5; d_call: .; clone_size: .; j_call: TRBJ1-3
cdr3_aa: CASTSTLYNEQFF; cdr3_nt: TGTGCCAGCACCTCGACACTTTACAATGAGCAGTTCTTC; v_call: TRBV6-2/TRBV6-3; d_call: .; clone_size: .; j_call: TRBJ2-1
cdr3_aa: CASSLSSAIHTDTQYF; cdr3_nt: TGTGCCAGCAGTTTGAGTAGCGCAATCCACACAGATACGCAGTATTTT; v_call: TRBV27; d_call: .; clone_size: few; j_call: TRBJ2-3
cdr3_aa: CASSLPGQGNLVTGELFF; cdr3_nt: TGTGCCAGCAGCTTACCGGGACAGGGCAATCTCGTAACCGGGGAGCTGTTTTTT; v_call: TRBV7-9; d_call: TRBD1; clone_size: few; j_call: TRBJ2-2
cdr3_aa: CASRPGGPEAFF; cdr3_nt: TGTGCCAGCCGACCGGGGGGGCCGGAAGCTTTCTTT; v_call: TRBV28; d_call: .; clone_size: few; j_call: TRBJ1-1
cdr3_aa: CASSITGGHQPQHF; cdr3_nt: TGTGCCAGTAGTATAACAGGGGGCCATCAGCCCCAGCATTTT; v_call: TRBV19; d_call: TRBD1; clone_size: .; j_call: TRBJ1-5
cdr3_aa: CASSLAGHYNEQFF; cdr3_nt: TGTGCCAGCAGTTTGGCCGGACATTACAATGAGCAGTTCTTC; v_call: TRBV12-3/TRBV12-4; d_call: .; clone_size: few; j_call: TRBJ2-1
cdr3_aa: CASSSQQAPETQYF; cdr3_nt: TGTGCCAGCAGTTCCCAACAGGCCCCCGAGACCCAGTACTTC; v_call: TRBV6-2/TRBV6-3; d_call: .; clone_size: .; j_call: TRBJ2-5
cdr3_aa: CSVEGTGYEQYF; cdr3_nt: TGCAGCGTTGAGGGGACAGGGTACGAGCAGTACTTC; v_call: TRBV29-1; d_call: TRBD1; clone_size: few; j_call: TRBJ2-7